Listed below are T cell receptor beta chains from one sample, sequenced in a study of blood T cell repertoires in COVID-19. Measured with immunoSEQ multiplex PCR; TCRdb has only the in-frame clones, and not every one. The sample has 160,000 or so clones, about 83% seen once. Sequences were obtained from peripheral blood. These receptors were taken from a woman between 65 and 79 years old with COVID-19, enrolled during active disease. Both conserved end residues are part of each CDR3. D genes are given only for firm matches. Not all rows give a size; the values are once, few, many and, for expanded clones, a class.

abundance	v_gene	d_gene	j_gene	CDR3aa	CDR3nt
NA	TRBV21-1	NA	TRBJ2-5	CASSKGAASGEPKETQYF	TGTGCCAGCAGCAAAGGAGCGGCTAGCGGGGAACCTAAAGAGACCCAGTACTTC
NA	TRBV2	NA	TRBJ2-2	CASRMGRANTGELFF	TGTGCCAGCAGGATGGGCAGAGCGAACACCGGGGAGCTGTTTTTT
NA	TRBV19	NA	TRBJ1-2	CATLNQGGYTF	TGTGCCACCCTCAACCAGGGTGGCTACACCTTC
once	TRBV6-5	TRBD1	TRBJ1-1	CASSYKGQGLGEAFF	TGTGCCAGCAGTTACAAGGGACAGGGGCTAGGTGAAGCTTTCTTT
NA	TRBV30	NA	TRBJ1-4	CAWKGWGNEKLFF	TGTGCCTGGAAGGGGTGGGGTAATGAAAAACTGTTTTTT
NA	TRBV11-2	NA	TRBJ1-2	CASSLDRDYGYTF	TGTGCCAGCAGCCTGGACAGAGACTATGGCTACACCTTC
few	TRBV5-6	TRBD1	TRBJ1-5	CASSDYRGWGQPQHF	TGTGCCAGCAGCGACTACAGGGGATGGGGTCAGCCCCAGCATTTT
NA	TRBV2	TRBD1	TRBJ1-2	CASSGDRGPYTF	TGTGCCAGCAGTGGGGACAGGGGGCCATACACCTTC
NA	TRBV29-1	NA	TRBJ1-2	CSVDTSLGGYGYTF	TGCAGCGTCGATACGAGTTTAGGAGGCTATGGCTACACCTTC
once	TRBV9	NA	TRBJ1-3	CASSKGAASGNTIYF	TGTGCCAGCAGCAAGGGAGCTGCAAGTGGAAACACCATATATTTT
once	TRBV28	NA	TRBJ1-4	CASSSPTGSNEKLFF	TGTGCCAGCAGTTCCCCGACAGGTTCCAATGAAAAACTGTTTTTT
NA	TRBV11-3	TRBD1	TRBJ1-1	CASSLDGTGGAFF	TGTGCCAGCAGCTTAGATGGGACAGGGGGAGCTTTCTTT
NA	TRBV7-2	TRBD2	TRBJ2-7	CASSFRGGAYEQYF	TGTGCCAGCAGCTTCCGGGGGGGAGCCTACGAGCAGTACTTC
NA	TRBV7-2	TRBD2	TRBJ2-3	CASSPRLAGDTDTQYF	TGTGCCAGCAGCCCCCGACTAGCGGGGGACACAGATACGCAGTATTTT
NA	TRBV4-1	NA	TRBJ1-3	CASSQAKESGNTIYF	TGCGCCAGCAGCCAAGCTAAAGAATCTGGAAACACCATATATTTT
few	TRBV6-6	NA	TRBJ1-2	CASISGLSVRYGYTF	TGTGCCAGCATCTCGGGGTTATCTGTTCGGTATGGCTACACCTTC
once	TRBV7-2	NA	TRBJ1-1	CASSLGGYSEAFF	TGTGCCAGCAGCTTAGGAGGGTATAGCGAAGCTTTCTTT
NA	TRBV9	NA	TRBJ2-3	CASSVGVGGGGTDTQYF	TGTGCCAGCAGCGTAGGGGTAGGGGGTGGAGGCACAGATACGCAGTATTTT
once	TRBV9	TRBD2	TRBJ2-3	CASRRGSTDTQYF	TGTGCCAGTAGGCGCGGGAGTACAGATACGCAGTATTTT
NA	TRBV27	NA	TRBJ1-2	CASSFSIGQGGSAYGYTF	TGTGCCAGCAGTTTCTCCATCGGTCAGGGTGGGTCTGCCTATGGCTACACCTTC
NA	TRBV5-4	NA	TRBJ1-6	CASSLVGGSSPLHF	TGTGCCAGCAGCTTGGTCGGGGGGAGCTCACCCCTCCACTTT
NA	TRBV28	NA	TRBJ2-3	CASRRQSTDTQYF	TGTGCCAGCAGAAGACAGAGCACAGATACGCAGTATTTT
NA	TRBV7-2	TRBD1	TRBJ2-1	CASSSTGASYNEQFF	TGTGCCAGCAGCTCGACAGGGGCCAGCTACAATGAGCAGTTCTTC
NA	TRBV29-1	NA	TRBJ2-7	CSVETGSEQYEQYF	TGCAGCGTTGAAACAGGGTCGGAACAATACGAGCAGTACTTC
NA	TRBV5-1	TRBD1	TRBJ2-1	CASSSRTGADEQFF	TGCGCCAGCAGCTCTCGGACAGGGGCTGATGAGCAGTTCTTC
NA	TRBV9	NA	TRBJ2-7	CASSVHLDSSYEQYF	TGTGCCAGCAGCGTACACCTCGACAGCTCCTACGAGCAGTACTTC
NA	TRBV2	TRBD1	TRBJ1-4	CASSEAPGTGYEKLFF	TGTGCCAGCAGTGAAGCGCCCGGGACAGGGTATGAAAAACTGTTTTTT
NA	TRBV10-3	NA	TRBJ1-3	CAIRREQWSSGNTIYF	TGTGCCATCAGGAGGGAACAGTGGAGCTCTGGAAACACCATATATTTT
NA	TRBV28	NA	TRBJ1-4	CAATTSVNEKLFF	TGTGCAGCGACTACGTCCGTTAATGAAAAACTGTTTTTT
NA	TRBV9	TRBD1	TRBJ1-1	CASSVDGGGETEAFF	TGTGCCAGCAGCGTAGACGGAGGGGGCGAAACTGAAGCTTTCTTT
NA	TRBV20-1	TRBD1	TRBJ1-6	CSASTPGTGFSSPLHF	TGCAGTGCTAGTACCCCAGGGACAGGGTTTTCTTCACCCCTCCACTTT
NA	TRBV18	TRBD1	TRBJ2-7	CASSPSPGQGNYEQYF	TGTGCCAGCTCACCAAGTCCGGGACAGGGGAACTACGAGCAGTACTTC
NA	TRBV28	NA	TRBJ1-6	CASSLGGDSPLHF	TGTGCCAGCAGTTTAGGAGGGGATTCACCCCTCCACTTT
NA	TRBV7-9	TRBD1	TRBJ2-2	CASSLDTGQGASGELFF	TGTGCCAGCAGCCTAGACACGGGACAGGGGGCGTCCGGGGAGCTGTTTTTT
NA	TRBV30	NA	TRBJ1-5	CAWSVGGNQPQHF	TGTGCCTGGAGTGTCGGTGGCAATCAGCCCCAGCATTTT
NA	TRBV28	TRBD1	TRBJ1-1	CASRTGSTEAFF	TGTGCCAGCAGGACAGGGTCCACTGAAGCTTTCTTT
few	TRBV30	NA	TRBJ1-3	CAWSPEAGGNTIYF	TGTGCCTGGAGTCCCGAGGCAGGGGGAAACACCATATATTTT
NA	TRBV9	NA	TRBJ2-3	CASSVVAGGTDTQYF	TGTGCCAGCAGCGTAGTAGCCGGGGGAACAGATACGCAGTATTTT
NA	TRBV28	NA	TRBJ1-1	CASSRLVPPEAFF	TGTGCCAGCAGTCGTCTTGTTCCTCCTGAAGCTTTCTTT
once	TRBV30	NA	TRBJ1-5	CAWQAGASPQHF	TGTGCCTGGCAGGCAGGGGCTAGTCCCCAGCATTTT
NA	TRBV19	NA	TRBJ1-5	CASSAPLARSNQPQHF	TGTGCCAGTAGTGCCCCTCTGGCTAGATCTAATCAGCCCCAGCATTTT
NA	TRBV11-1	TRBD1	TRBJ2-1	CASSRDRSSYNEQFF	TGTGCCAGCAGTCGGGACAGGTCTTCCTACAATGAGCAGTTCTTC
NA	TRBV19	NA	TRBJ1-3	CASRPPGTTGNTIYF	TGTGCCAGTAGACCGCCGGGGACAACTGGAAACACCATATATTTT
once	TRBV5-6	NA	TRBJ2-5	CASSFLGGQETQYF	TGTGCCAGCAGCTTCCTTGGCGGGCAAGAGACCCAGTACTTC
NA	TRBV7-9	TRBD1	TRBJ1-2	CASSLDRGAYGYTF	TGTGCCAGCAGCCTGGACAGGGGTGCCTATGGCTACACCTTC
once	TRBV5-6	NA	TRBJ1-1	CASSLAKEVQDTEAFF	TGTGCCAGCAGCTTGGCCAAAGAAGTTCAGGACACTGAAGCTTTCTTT